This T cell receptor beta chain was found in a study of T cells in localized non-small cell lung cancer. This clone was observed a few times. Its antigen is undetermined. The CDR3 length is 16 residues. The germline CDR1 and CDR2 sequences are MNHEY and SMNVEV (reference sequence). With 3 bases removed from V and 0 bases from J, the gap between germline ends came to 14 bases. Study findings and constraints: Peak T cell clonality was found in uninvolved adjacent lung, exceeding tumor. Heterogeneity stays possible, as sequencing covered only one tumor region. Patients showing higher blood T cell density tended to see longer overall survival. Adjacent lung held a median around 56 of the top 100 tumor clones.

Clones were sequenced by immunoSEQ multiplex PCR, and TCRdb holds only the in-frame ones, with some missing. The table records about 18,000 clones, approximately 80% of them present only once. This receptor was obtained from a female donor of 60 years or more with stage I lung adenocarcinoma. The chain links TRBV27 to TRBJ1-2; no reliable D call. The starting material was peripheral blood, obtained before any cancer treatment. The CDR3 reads CASSFADRVSNYGYTF. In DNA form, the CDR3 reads TGTGCCAGCAGTTTCGCCGATCGGGTCTCTAACTATGGCTACACCTTC.